The present T cell receptor (beta chain) was sequenced within a study of blood T cell repertoires in COVID-19. Background on the study: The analysed material was cDNA or gDNA that came from T cells, B-cell-depleted T cells, or PBMCs.

The method was immunoSEQ multiplex PCR; TCRdb's version includes in-frame clones alone and lacks a portion of them. The repertoire includes under 250,000 clones, roughly 85% of them detected once, and about 2.5% sits in the top ten. Germline V lookup: CDR1 LGHNA, CDR2 YSLEER. Germline trimming cut 0 bases from V and 6 bases from J; bases unmatched to any gene: 5. This CDR3 contains 14 residues. The origin of this receptor is a woman aged 70-85 years with COVID-19, enrolled during active disease. Sequenced sample: peripheral blood. The chain recombines TRBV4-3 with TRBJ2-7; 7 nucleotides line up with TRBD1. The CDR3 bases are TGCGCCAGCAGCCAAGATGCCAGGGGGTCCGAGCAGTACTTC. Translated, it gives CASSQDARGSEQYF.